The 8 T cell receptor beta chains given below trace back to one sample, sequenced in a study of blood T cell repertoires in COVID-19. Sequencing was performed with immunoSEQ multiplex PCR; in TCRdb, only in-frame clones are kept and a portion is missing. The data contain some 340,000 clones, roughly 85% of them singletons. Input material: peripheral blood. Receptor source: a woman under 30 with acute or convalescent COVID-19.

The J gene is TRBJ2-3, the V gene TRBV7-3, with 10 bases fitting TRBD2. The germline V gene encodes CDR1 SGHTA and CDR2 FQGTGA. V shed 3 bases, J shed 1 base, and the junction held 16 bases outside the gene matches. The CDR3 is 20 amino acids. CDR3 region: CASSLTGAISLAGGTDTQYF. DNA for the CDR3: TGTGCCAGCAGCTTGACAGGGGCGATAAGCCTAGCGGGGGGCACAGATACGCAGTATTTT.

This chain joins TRBV5-1 and TRBJ1-2; 9 bases are a match to TRBD1. Germline CDR1 reads SGHRS; CDR2 reads YFSETQ. With 4 bases clipped from V and 6 bases from J, the junction kept 4 bases outside the gene matches. This CDR3 is built from 13 residues. This chain's CDR3 is CASSGQGRDGYTF. The CDR3 DNA reads TGCGCCAGCAGCGGACAGGGGAGGGATGGCTACACCTTC.

This sequence joins TRBV10-1 and TRBJ1-3, with D perhaps TRBD1 (6 bases). There are 14 residues in the CDR3. Trimming took off 4 bases at V and 0 bases at J, with 7 bases between the two ends. Germline CDR1 and CDR2: WNHNN and SYGVQD (reference sequence). The CDR3 loop reads CASSGDISGNTIYF. The DNA of the CDR3 is TGCGCCAGCAGTGGGGACATCTCTGGAAACACCATATATTTT.

The rearrangement links TRBV24-1 to TRBJ2-5, with D perhaps TRBD2 (5 bases). Germline V gene data show CDR1 as KGHDR and CDR2 as SFDVKD. The CDR3 has 11 residues. The V end was cut by 4 bases, the J end by 8 bases, with 7 bases between. The DNA of the CDR3 is TGTGCCACCAGTGACACGGGAACCCAGTACTTC. Translating gives CATSDTGTQYF.

Note on this clone: Distinct nucleotide sequences in the sample also encode this CDR3. V is TRBV27 and J is TRBJ1-3; a possible D gene is TRBD1 (5 bases). Germline V gene lookup returns CDR1 MNHEY and CDR2 SMNVEV (reference sequence). Between the trimmed V and J ends, which lost 5 bases and 4 bases, there was a span of 9 bases. The CDR3 sequence is 13 residues long. The CDR3 reads CASSPGGGNTIYF. CDR3 bases: TGTGCCAGCAGTCCCGGGGGGGGAAACACCATATATTTT.

V gene TRBV28 combines with J gene TRBJ2-5, with D maybe TRBD2 (5 bases). Germline lookup yields CDR1 MDHEN and CDR2 SYDVKM. This CDR3 has 17 residues. Trimming removed 5 bases from V and 3 bases from J, with 22 bases in between. CDR3 in amino acids: CASSSTLRAGDEETQYF. CDR3 DNA: TGTGCCAGCAGTAGCACCTTGAGGGCTGGGGATGAAGAGACCCAGTACTTC.

The chain joins TRBV5-1 to TRBJ1-1; no clear D gene. Trimming pared 0 bases from V and 6 bases from J, leaving 15 bases between. The CDR3 is 15 amino acids. Germline loops: CDR1 SGHRS, CDR2 YFSETQ. The chain's CDR3 is CASSLEVEGWSEAFF. The CDR3 bases are TGCGCCAGCAGCTTGGAAGTGGAGGGATGGTCTGAAGCTTTCTTT.

Comments on this clone: Other DNA sequences of this sample code for an identical CDR3. The V call is TRBV6-5, the J call TRBJ2-7; TRBD1 matches 8 bases. Germline trimming cut 2 bases from V and 4 bases from J; bases unmatched to any gene: 7. The CDR3 is 15 amino acids. Germline assignment: CDR1 MNHEY and CDR2 SVGAGI. CDR3 amino acids: CASSYRGQGLYEQYF. The DNA for the CDR3 is TGTGCCAGCAGTTACCGAGGACAGGGTCTTTACGAGCAGTACTTC.